This TCR beta chain derives from a study of cytomegalovirus exposure and HLA in healthy donors. Regarding the study as a whole: TCR beta chains numbering under 200 were designated cytomegalovirus-associated. Despite most TCR sequences being rare, some public TCRs occurred in many donors. Specificity of three CMV-associated chains for CMV antigens was verified in vitro.

Sequencing used immunoSEQ multiplex PCR; TCRdb keeps in-frame clones, though not all of them. The data hold 150,000 to 200,000 clones, with approximately 85% observed a single time. On this clone: What it binds is not known.

Sequencing was done on a sample of PBMCs. This sequence was found in a young woman in good health and CMV-seronegative.

The CDR3 DNA is TGTGCCAGTAGCCTGAGGTTAACGCAGTATTTT. It is translated as CASSLRLTQYF. V usage is TRBV19 and J usage is TRBJ2-3; D ambiguous. The V end lost 6 bases, the J end lost 9 bases, and 10 bases lay between the germline ends. There are 11 residues in the CDR3. Germline CDR1 and CDR2: LNHDA and SQIVND (reference sequence). The full variable domain, in which reference TRBV19 and TRBJ2-3 provide the parts outside the CDR3, is DGGITQSPKYLFRKEGQNVTLSCEQNLNHDAMYWYRQDPGQGLRLIYYSQIVNDFQKGDIAEGYSVSREKKESFPLTVTSAQKNPTAFYLCASSLRLTQYFGPGTRLTVL.